This T cell receptor (beta chain) is drawn from a study of Graves' ophthalmopathy and Graves' hyperthyroidism. This CDR3 comprises 16 residues. CDR1 is MDHEN, CDR2 SYDVKM, per germline. The V end was cut by 1 base, the J end by 1 base, with 10 bases between. Exclusion covered patients with other autoimmune diseases or uncontrolled infections (as well as pregnancy or lactation). Beta-chain TCR CDR3 regions were amplified from RNA transcripts. First-round RT-PCR used HTBI primers; second-round multiplex PCR followed. TCRdb re-called the multiplex PCR reads through MiXCR, storing one row per CDR3 protein. The sample carries 350,000 or so distinct CDR3 sequences, about a sixth recorded once. Many counts were recorded for this clonotype. Its matching antigen is unknown. Broader study findings: Ophthalmopathy was separated from stable hyperthyroidism by a 13-signature model with 87.88% sensitivity and over 70% specificity.

This receptor was taken from an adult man with Graves' ophthalmopathy. The rearrangement uses TRBV28 and TRBJ2-2; maybe TRBD1 (5 bases). Specimen: peripheral blood. CDR3 loop: CASSLYSTGNTGELFF. The DNA for the CDR3 is TGTGCCAGCAGTTTATACTCCACAGGGAACACCGGGGAGCTGTTTTTT. Full variable domain (missing parts from reference TRBV28 and TRBJ2-2): DVKVTQSSRYLVKRTGEKVFLECVQDMDHENMFWYRQDPGLGLRLIYFSYDVKMKEKGDIPEGYSVSREKKERFSLILESASTNQTSMYLCASSLYSTGNTGELFFGEGSRLTVL.